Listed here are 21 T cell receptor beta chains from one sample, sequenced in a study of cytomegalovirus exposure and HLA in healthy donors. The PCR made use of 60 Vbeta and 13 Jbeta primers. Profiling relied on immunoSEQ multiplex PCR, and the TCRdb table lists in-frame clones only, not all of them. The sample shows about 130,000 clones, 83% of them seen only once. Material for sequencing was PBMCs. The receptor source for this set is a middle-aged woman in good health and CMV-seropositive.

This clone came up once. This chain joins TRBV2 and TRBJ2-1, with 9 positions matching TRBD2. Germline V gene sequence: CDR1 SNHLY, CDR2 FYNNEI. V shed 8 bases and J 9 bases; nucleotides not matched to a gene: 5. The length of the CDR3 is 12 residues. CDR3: CASAASGIEQFF. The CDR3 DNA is TGTGCCAGCGCGGCTAGCGGGATTGAGCAGTTCTTC. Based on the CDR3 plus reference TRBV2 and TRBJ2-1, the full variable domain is EPEVTQTPSHQVTQMGQEVILRCVPISNHLYFYWYRQILGQKVEFLVSFYNNEISEKSEIFDDQFSVERPDGSNFTLKIRSTKLEDSAMYFCASAASGIEQFFGPGTRLTVL.

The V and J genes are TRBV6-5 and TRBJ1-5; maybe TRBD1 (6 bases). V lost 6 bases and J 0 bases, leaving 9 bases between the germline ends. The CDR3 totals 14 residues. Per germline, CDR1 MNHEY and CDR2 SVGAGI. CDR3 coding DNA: TGTGCCAGCAGGCAGGGGTATAGCAATCAGCCCCAGCATTTT. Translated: CASRQGYSNQPQHF.

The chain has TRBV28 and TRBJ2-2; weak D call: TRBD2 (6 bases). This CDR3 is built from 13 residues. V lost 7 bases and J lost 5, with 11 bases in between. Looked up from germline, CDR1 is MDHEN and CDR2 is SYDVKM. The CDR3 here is CASTMGGTGELFF. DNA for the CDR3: TGTGCCAGCACGATGGGGGGAACCGGGGAGCTGTTTTTT.

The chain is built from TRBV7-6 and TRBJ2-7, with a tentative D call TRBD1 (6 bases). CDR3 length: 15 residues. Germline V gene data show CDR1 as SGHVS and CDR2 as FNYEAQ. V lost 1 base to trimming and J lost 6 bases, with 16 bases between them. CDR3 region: CASSLVAGVMVEQYF. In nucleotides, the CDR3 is TGTGCCAGCAGCTTAGTTGCAGGGGTTATGGTCGAGCAGTACTTC. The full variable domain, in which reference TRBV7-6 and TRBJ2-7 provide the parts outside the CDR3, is GAGVSQSPRYKVTKRGQDVALRCDPISGHVSLYWYRQALGQGPEFLTYFNYEAQQDKSGLPNDRFSAERPEGSISTLTIQRTEQRDSAMYRCASSLVAGVMVEQYFGPGTRLTVT.

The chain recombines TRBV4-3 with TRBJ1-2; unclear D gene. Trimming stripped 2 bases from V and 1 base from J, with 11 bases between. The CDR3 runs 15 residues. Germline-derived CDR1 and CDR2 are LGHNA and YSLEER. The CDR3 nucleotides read TGCGCCAGCAGCCAAATGATGCGGGATAACTATGGCTACACCTTC. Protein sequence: CASSQMMRDNYGYTF.

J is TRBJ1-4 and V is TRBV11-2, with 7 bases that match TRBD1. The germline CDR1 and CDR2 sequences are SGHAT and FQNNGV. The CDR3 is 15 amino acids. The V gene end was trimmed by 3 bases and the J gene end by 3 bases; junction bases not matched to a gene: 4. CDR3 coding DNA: TGTGCCAGCAGCTTTAATACAGGGGCTAATGAAAAACTGTTTTTT. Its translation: CASSFNTGANEKLFF.

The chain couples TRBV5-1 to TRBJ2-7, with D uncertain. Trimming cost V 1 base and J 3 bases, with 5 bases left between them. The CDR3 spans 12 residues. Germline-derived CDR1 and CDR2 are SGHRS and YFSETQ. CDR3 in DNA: TGCGCCAGCAGCTTGAATATCTACGAGCAGTACTTC. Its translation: CASSLNIYEQYF.

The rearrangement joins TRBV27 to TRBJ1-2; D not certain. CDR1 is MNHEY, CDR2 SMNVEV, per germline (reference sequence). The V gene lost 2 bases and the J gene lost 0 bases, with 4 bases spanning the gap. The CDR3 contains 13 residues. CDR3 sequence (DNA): TGTGCCAGCAGTTTAACAGCTAACTATGGCTACACCTTC. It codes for CASSLTANYGYTF.

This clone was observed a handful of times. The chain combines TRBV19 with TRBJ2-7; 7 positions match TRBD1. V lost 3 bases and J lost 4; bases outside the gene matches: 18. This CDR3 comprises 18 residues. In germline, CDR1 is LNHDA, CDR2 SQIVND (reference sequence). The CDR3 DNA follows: TGTGCCAGTAGTATCGGGCAGGTAGGGACAGCAAATTTGTACGAGCAGTACTTC. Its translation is CASSIGQVGTANLYEQYF. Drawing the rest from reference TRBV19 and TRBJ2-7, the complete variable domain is DGGITQSPKYLFRKEGQNVTLSCEQNLNHDAMYWYRQDPGQGLRLIYYSQIVNDFQKGDIAEGYSVSREKKESFPLTVTSAQKNPTAFYLCASSIGQVGTANLYEQYFGPGTRLTVT.

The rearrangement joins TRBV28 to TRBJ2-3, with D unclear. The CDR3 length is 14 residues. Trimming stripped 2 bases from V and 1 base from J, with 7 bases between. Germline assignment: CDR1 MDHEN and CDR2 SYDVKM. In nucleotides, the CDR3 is TGTGCCAGCAGTTTAAGAGTAGGCACAGATACGCAGTATTTT. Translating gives CASSLRVGTDTQYF.

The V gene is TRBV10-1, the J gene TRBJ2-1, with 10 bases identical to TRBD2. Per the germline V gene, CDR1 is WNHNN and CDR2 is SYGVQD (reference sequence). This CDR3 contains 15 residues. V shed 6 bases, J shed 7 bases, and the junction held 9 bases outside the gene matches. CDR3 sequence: CASSGGASGSNEQFF. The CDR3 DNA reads TGCGCCAGCAGCGGGGGGGCTAGCGGGAGTAATGAGCAGTTCTTC.

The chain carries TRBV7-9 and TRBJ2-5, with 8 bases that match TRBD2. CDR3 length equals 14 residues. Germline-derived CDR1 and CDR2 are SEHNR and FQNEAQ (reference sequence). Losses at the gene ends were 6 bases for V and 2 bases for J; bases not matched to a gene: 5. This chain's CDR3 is CASRQSGRQETQYF. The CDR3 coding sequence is TGTGCCAGCAGACAAAGCGGGAGACAAGAGACCCAGTACTTC.

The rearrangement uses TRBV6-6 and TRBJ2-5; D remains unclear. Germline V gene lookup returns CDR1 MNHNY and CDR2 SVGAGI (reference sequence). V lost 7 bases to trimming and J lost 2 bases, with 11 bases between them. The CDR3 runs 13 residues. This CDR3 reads CASTHGVQETQYF. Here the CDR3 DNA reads TGTGCCAGCACCCACGGAGTGCAAGAGACCCAGTACTTC.

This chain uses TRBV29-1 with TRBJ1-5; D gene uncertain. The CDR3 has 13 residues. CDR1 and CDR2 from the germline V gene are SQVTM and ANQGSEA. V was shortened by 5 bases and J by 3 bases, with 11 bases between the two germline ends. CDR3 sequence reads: CSVRGQYNQPQHF. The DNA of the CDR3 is TGCAGCGTTCGAGGGCAGTACAATCAGCCCCAGCATTTT.

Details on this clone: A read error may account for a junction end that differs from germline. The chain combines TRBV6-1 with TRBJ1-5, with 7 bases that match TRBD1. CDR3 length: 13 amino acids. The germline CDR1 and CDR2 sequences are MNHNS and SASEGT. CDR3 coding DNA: TGTGCCTGCAGACAGGGAAGCAATCAGCCCCAGCATTTT. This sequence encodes CACRQGSNQPQHF.

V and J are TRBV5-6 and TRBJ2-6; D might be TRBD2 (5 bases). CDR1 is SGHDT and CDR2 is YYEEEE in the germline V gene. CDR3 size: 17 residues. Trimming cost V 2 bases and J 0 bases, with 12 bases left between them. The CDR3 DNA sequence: TGTGCCAGCAGCTTCGGAGGCACCGGCTCTGGGGCCAACGTCCTGACTTTC. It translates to CASSFGGTGSGANVLTF.

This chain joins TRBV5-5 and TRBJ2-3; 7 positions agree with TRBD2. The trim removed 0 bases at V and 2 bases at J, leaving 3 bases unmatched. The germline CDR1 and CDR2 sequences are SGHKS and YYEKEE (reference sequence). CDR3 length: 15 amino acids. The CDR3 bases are TGTGCCAGCAGCTTGGAGGGAGGGAACACAGATACGCAGTATTTT. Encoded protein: CASSLEGGNTDTQYF. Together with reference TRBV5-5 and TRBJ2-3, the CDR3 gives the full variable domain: DAGVTQSPTHLIKTRGQQVTLRCSPISGHKSVSWYQQVLGQGPQFIFQYYEKEERGRGNFPDRFSARQFPNYSSELNVNALLLGDSALYLCASSLEGGNTDTQYFGPGTRLTVL.

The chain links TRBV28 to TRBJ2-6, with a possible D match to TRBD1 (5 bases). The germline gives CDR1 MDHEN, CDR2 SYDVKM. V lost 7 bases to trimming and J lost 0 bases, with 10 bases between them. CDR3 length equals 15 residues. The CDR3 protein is CASTPGNSGANVLTF. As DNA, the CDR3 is TGTGCCAGCACGCCAGGGAACTCTGGGGCCAACGTCCTGACTTTC.

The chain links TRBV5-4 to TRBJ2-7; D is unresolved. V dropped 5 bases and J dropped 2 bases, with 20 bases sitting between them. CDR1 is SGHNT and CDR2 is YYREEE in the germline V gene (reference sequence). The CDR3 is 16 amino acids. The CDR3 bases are TGTGCCAGCAGTCCCGAGCTGGGCCTGAATCCCTACGAGCAGTACTTC. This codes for CASSPELGLNPYEQYF.

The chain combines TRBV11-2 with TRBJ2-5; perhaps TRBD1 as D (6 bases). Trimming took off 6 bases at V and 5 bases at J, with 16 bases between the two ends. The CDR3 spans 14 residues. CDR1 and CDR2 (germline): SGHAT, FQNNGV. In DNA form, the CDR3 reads TGTGCCAGCAGAAGCACAGGGCTCTGGGAGACCCAGTACTTC. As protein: CASRSTGLWETQYF.

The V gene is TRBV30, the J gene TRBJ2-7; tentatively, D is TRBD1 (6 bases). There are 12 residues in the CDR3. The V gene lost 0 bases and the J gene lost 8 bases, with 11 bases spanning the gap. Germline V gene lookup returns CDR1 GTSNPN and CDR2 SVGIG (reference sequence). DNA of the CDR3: TGTGCCTGGAGTGTAAGGGGGTATCAGCAGTACTTC. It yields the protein CAWSVRGYQQYF.